The clone carrying this T cell receptor beta chain was counted once. Using immunoSEQ multiplex PCR, the repertoire was profiled, and TCRdb retains in-frame clones only, with some absent. Here the sample spans roughly 150,000 clones, around 92% being singletons. These data originate in a study of cytomegalovirus exposure and HLA in healthy donors. The germline V gene encodes CDR1 GTSNPN and CDR2 SVGIG (reference sequence). The CDR3 spans 12 residues. Trimming left V 3 bases short and J 8 bases short, with 13 bases between. V is TRBV30 and J is TRBJ1-2; D is possibly TRBD1 (5 bases). Sequenced material: PBMCs. The source of this sequence is a woman aged 18-29 years in good health and CMV-seropositive. Written as DNA, the CDR3 is TGTGCCTGGAGGGGGGGACTGGGCGGCTACACCTTC. Amino acids: CAWRGGLGGYTF.